This T cell receptor (beta chain) was recovered during a study of shared clonotypes between healthy human individuals. Whole-study results and caveats: It was observed that roughly 5.4% of naive CD4 clonotypes were shared across several donors.

Terminally differentiated effector memory CD45RA+ cells were left out of the naive CD8 fraction, which was CD45RO-negative and positively selected for CCR7. A word on this clone: What it binds is unknown.

The CDR3 is made up of 17 amino acids. CDR1 is MNHEY, CDR2 SMNVEV, per germline (reference sequence). The germline V and J ends were trimmed by 0 bases and 6 bases, with 21 bases remaining between them. Genomic DNA (from each subset) was split evenly across several immunoSEQ plates. Here immunoSEQ multiplex PCR was the method, and the copy in TCRdb shows in-frame clones only, minus some. The table has around 1.9 million clones, 80% to 95% seen once. Sequencing used naive CD8+ T cells from PBMCs. This clonotype was sampled from a man aged 18 to 35 in good health. Some clones in this sample may be carry-over from other donors' samples. The chain is built from TRBV27 and TRBJ2-7; TRBD2 is a possible D gene (6 bases). The CDR3 is CASSLSGGMGNPSEQYF. CDR3 DNA: TGTGCCAGCAGTTTATCGGGGGGAATGGGTAATCCATCCGAGCAGTACTTC.